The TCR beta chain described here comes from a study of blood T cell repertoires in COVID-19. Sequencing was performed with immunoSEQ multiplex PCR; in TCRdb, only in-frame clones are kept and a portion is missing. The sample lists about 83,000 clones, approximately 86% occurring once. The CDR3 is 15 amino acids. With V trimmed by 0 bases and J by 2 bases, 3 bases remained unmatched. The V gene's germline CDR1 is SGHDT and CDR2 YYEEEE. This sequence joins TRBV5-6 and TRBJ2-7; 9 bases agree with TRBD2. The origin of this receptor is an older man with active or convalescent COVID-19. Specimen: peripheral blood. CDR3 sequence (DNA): TGTGCCAGCAGCTTGGGGACTAGCGACCCCTACGAGCAGTACGTC. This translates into CASSLGTSDPYEQYV.